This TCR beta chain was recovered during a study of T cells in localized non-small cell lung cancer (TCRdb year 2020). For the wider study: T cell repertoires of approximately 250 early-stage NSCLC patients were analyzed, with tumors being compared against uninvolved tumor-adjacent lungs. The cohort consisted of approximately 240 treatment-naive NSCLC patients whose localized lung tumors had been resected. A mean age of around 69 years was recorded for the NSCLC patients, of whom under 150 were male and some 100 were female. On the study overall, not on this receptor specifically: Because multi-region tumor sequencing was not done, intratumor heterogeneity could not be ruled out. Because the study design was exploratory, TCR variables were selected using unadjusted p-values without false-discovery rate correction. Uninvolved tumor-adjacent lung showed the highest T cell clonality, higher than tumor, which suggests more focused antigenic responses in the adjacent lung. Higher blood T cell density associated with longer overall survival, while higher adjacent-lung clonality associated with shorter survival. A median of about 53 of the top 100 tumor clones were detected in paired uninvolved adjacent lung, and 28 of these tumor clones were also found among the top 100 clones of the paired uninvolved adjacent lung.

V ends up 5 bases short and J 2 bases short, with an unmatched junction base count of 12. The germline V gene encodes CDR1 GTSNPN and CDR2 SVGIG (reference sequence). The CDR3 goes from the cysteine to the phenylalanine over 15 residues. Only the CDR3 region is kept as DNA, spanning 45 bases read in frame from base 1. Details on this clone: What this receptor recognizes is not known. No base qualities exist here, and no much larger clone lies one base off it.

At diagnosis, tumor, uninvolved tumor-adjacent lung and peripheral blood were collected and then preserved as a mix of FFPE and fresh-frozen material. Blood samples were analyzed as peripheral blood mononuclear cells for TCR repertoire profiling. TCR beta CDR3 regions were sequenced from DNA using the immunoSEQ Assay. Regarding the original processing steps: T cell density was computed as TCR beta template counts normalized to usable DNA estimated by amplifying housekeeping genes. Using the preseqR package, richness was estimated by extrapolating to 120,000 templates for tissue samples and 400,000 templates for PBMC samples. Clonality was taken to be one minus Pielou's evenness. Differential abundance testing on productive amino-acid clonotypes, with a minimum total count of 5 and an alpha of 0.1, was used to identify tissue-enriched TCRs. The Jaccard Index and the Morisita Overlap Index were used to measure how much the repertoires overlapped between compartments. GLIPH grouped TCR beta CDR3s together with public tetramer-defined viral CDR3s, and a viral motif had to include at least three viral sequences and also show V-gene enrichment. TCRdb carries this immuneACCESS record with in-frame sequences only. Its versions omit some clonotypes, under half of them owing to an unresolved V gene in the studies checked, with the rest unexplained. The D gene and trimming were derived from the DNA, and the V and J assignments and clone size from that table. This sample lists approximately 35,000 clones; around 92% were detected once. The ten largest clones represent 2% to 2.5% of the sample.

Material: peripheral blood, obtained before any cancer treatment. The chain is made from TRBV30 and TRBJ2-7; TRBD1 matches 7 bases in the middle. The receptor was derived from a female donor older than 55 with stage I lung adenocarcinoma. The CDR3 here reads CAWSHSWDSPYEQYF. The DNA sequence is TGTGCCTGGTCCCACTCCTGGGACAGTCCCTACGAGCAGTACTTC.